This T cell receptor (beta chain) was identified during a study of cytomegalovirus exposure and HLA in healthy donors. V was cut by 6 bases and J by 6 bases, with 24 bases left in between. Germline lookup yields CDR1 MRHNA and CDR2 SNTAGT. The length of the CDR3 is 17 residues. Sequencing used immunoSEQ multiplex PCR; TCRdb keeps in-frame clones, though not all of them. The sample includes 120,000 or so clones, 89% of them seen just once. From the approximately 110-subject validation cohort, which was separate from the roughly 700-subject first cohort, the donors were drawn. The rearrangement joins TRBV6-4 to TRBJ2-1, with D maybe TRBD1 (5 bases). The TCR originated in a woman aged 18-29 years in good health and CMV-seronegative. Sequenced sample: PBMCs. The CDR3 spells CASSQKTGLPRGNEQFF. CDR3 in DNA: TGTGCCAGCAGCCAAAAAACGGGCCTTCCAAGGGGCAATGAGCAGTTCTTC.